This T cell receptor (beta chain) was obtained from a study of blood T cell repertoires in COVID-19. Study-wide context: The United States, Italy and Spain were the sources of the acute and convalescent COVID-19 samples. In each case, the material was cDNA or gDNA derived from T cells, B-cell-depleted T cells, or PBMCs.

Germline lookup yields CDR1 MNHEY and CDR2 SVGEGT. V lost 2 bases and J lost 0; bases outside the gene matches: 22. This CDR3 is built from 21 residues. Methods used by the authors: From reference gene primer amplification, estimates of nucleated cell counts were derived. Some clones are missing from TCRdb's copy, which holds only in-frame ones; the method was immunoSEQ multiplex PCR. D and trimming come from the DNA, and the V and J calls and clone size come from that table. The table has 200,000 or so clones, 80% to 90% seen once. The receptor's source is a man aged 65 to 85 with active or convalescent COVID-19. J is TRBJ2-7 and V is TRBV6-2 or TRBV6-3; TRBD2 matches 7 bases. Material: peripheral blood. The CDR3 DNA reads as TGTGCCAGCAGTTACACCCCAGGGAGGGCCCCGGGAAGATCGGGCTCCTACGAGCAGTACTTC. Protein product: CASSYTPGRAPGRSGSYEQYF.